This T cell receptor (beta chain) is drawn from a study of siplizumab effects on memory and regulatory T cells. On this clone itself: What it binds is not known.

The study, taken as a whole, reports: Sequences below about 10^-5 frequency were poorly captured. As a result, only a minor fraction of alloreactive clones mapped to unstimulated subsets. Naive-or-memory phenotypes were unassignable for roughly 80-97% of proliferating CD4+ or CD8+ clones. Naive T cells seemed more diverse than memory cells and seemed major alloresponse contributors.

Data came from immunoSEQ multiplex PCR; TCRdb stores just in-frame clones and leaves some out. This sample has some 100,000 clones; 93% occur once, and the top ten carry approximately 7.1%. What was sequenced was CD8+ T cells sorted from blood. The TCR was taken from a human donor in good health.

CDR3 DNA: TGCGCCAGCAGCTTGTCACAGGGGATCTACGAGCAGTACTTC. The encoded protein is CASSLSQGIYEQYF. This sequence joins TRBV5-1 and TRBJ2-7; 7 bases map to TRBD1. This CDR3 has 14 amino acids. J was trimmed by 3 bases and V by 1 base; bases with no gene match: 4. Germline V gene lookup returns CDR1 SGHRS and CDR2 YFSETQ.